Presented here are 11 T cell receptor beta chains from one specimen sequenced in a study of identical twins. A single record per CDR3 protein comes from TCRdb applying MiXCR to the 5' RACE reads. The sample yields 570,000 or so distinct CDR3 sequences, 9.5% to 10% seen once. These records were also assigned to another study, of yellow fever vaccine responses in identical twins.

Sequencing input: PBMCs. The receptors derive from a woman between 18 and 29 years old in good health.

This clonotype has just a few counts. The genes are TRBV12-3 or TRBV12-4 and TRBJ2-2; TRBD1 or TRBD2 may be the D gene (5 bases each). This CDR3 spans 15 amino acids. The germline V and J ends were trimmed by 6 bases and 0 bases, with 11 bases remaining between them. The CDR3 DNA is TGTGCCAGCAGCCTCCGGGGCCCGAACACCGGGGAGCTGTTTTTT. This translates into CASSLRGPNTGELFF.

This clonotype was seen at least ten times. V is TRBV6-1 and J is TRBJ2-7, with D possibly matching TRBD2 (5 bases). This CDR3 is 13 amino acids long. V lost 4 bases and J 7 bases, leaving 14 bases between the germline ends. Germline-derived CDR1 and CDR2 are MNHNS and SASEGT. CDR3 sequence (DNA): TGTGCCAGCAGTGGGCTCTCATCGGGGGAGCAGTACTTC. Amino acids: CASSGLSSGEQYF.

This clonotype has ten or more counts. The genes are TRBV29-1 and TRBJ2-7; a possible D gene is TRBD1 (6 bases). V lost 6 bases, J lost 2 bases, and 14 bases lay in between. Germline-derived CDR1 and CDR2 are SQVTM and ANQGSEA. The CDR3 consists of 13 residues. The CDR3 reads CSVRTVNPYEQYF. The CDR3, as DNA: TGCAGCGTCCGGACAGTAAACCCCTACGAGCAGTACTTC.

At least ten counts were recorded for this clonotype. This chain links TRBV5-5 with TRBJ1-2; D is unresolved. With 2 bases removed from V and 3 bases from J, the gap between germline ends came to 8 bases. CDR3 size: 13 residues. The V gene's germline CDR1 is SGHKS and CDR2 YYEKEE (reference sequence). The CDR3 spells CASSLALDYGYTF. Written as DNA, the CDR3 is TGTGCCAGCAGCTTAGCGCTCGACTATGGCTACACCTTC.

J is TRBJ2-3 and V is TRBV6-1, with D perhaps matching TRBD2 (6 bases). The CDR3 extends over 14 amino acids. Germline CDR1 is MNHNS and CDR2 is SASEGT. Trimming took off 7 bases at V and 2 bases at J, with 13 bases between the two ends. CDR3 residues: CASTGADATDTQYF. DNA of the CDR3: TGTGCCAGCACGGGAGCCGACGCCACAGATACGCAGTATTTT.

V and J are TRBV18 and TRBJ2-2; D is possibly TRBD1 or TRBD2 (5 bases each). There are 16 residues in the CDR3. CDR1 is KGHSH and CDR2 is LQKENI in the germline V gene. V lost 5 bases to trimming and J lost 4 bases, with 17 bases between them. CDR3 sequence: CASSASGTEITGELFF. The CDR3 region has the DNA TGTGCCAGCTCAGCATCCGGGACGGAGATCACCGGGGAGCTGTTTTTT.

This clonotype was observed at least ten times. The rearrangement links TRBV10-3 to TRBJ2-5; D is uncertain. The CDR3 extends over 12 amino acids. Germline V CDR1 and CDR2: ENHRY, SYGVKD. Trimming took off 4 bases at V and 5 bases at J, with 8 bases between the two ends. The CDR3 reads CAISGPRETQYF. CDR3 bases: TGTGCCATCAGTGGGCCTCGGGAGACCCAGTACTTC.

The rearrangement uses TRBV7-8 and TRBJ2-3; D is unclear. The CDR3 extends over 14 amino acids. Germline V CDR1 and CDR2: SGHVS, FQNEAQ. Trimming shortened V by 0 bases and J by 6 bases, and 10 bases separated the two germline ends. The CDR3 bases are TGTGCCAGCAGCTTAGCGCTAGAAAGGGATACGCAGTATTTT. It specifies CASSLALERDTQYF.

The rearrangement uses TRBV29-1 and TRBJ2-1, with a weak D call TRBD1 (5 bases). CDR3 length: 11 amino acids. Germline lookup yields CDR1 SQVTM and CDR2 ANQGSEA. Trimming stripped 6 bases from V and 10 bases from J, with 13 bases between. The CDR3 DNA reads TGCAGCGTCCCCCAGGGCTCCGAGCAGTTCTTC. It codes for CSVPQGSEQFF.

The sample holds a few counts of this clonotype. The CDR3 region is CASSYPGLAGGRYEQFF. The CDR3 bases are TGTGCCAGCAGTTACCCGGGACTAGCGGGAGGGAGGTATGAGCAGTTCTTC. The chain joins TRBV6-2 or TRBV6-3 to TRBJ2-1; 16 bases match TRBD2. V was clipped by 2 bases and J by 8 bases; unmatched bases: 6. The CDR3 sequence is 17 residues long. The V gene's germline CDR1 is MNHEY and CDR2 SVGEGT.

This clonotype was detected once. One base away lies a much larger clone, so this may be a sequencing read error. The rearrangement joins TRBV29-1 to TRBJ2-3, with D possibly matching TRBD1 (6 bases). CDR3 length: 15 residues. Trimming took off 7 bases at V and 0 bases at J, with 17 bases between the two ends. The germline V gene has CDR1 SQVTM and CDR2 ANQGSEA. The CDR3 DNA reads as TGCAGCGCTCCAATCAGAGGGGGAAGCACAGATACGCAGTATTTT. Protein sequence: CSAPIRGGSTDTQYF.